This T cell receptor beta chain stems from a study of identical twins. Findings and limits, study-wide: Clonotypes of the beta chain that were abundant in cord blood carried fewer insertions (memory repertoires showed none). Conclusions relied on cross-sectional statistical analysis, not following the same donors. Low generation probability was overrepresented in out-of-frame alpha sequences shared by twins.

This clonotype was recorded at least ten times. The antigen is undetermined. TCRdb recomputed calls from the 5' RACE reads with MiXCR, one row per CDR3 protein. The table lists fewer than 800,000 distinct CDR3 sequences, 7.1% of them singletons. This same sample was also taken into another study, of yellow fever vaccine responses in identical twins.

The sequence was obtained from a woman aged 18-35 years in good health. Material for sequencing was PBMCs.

The CDR3 here is CASRVGDTQYF. CDR3 bases: TGTGCCAGCAGAGTAGGGGATACGCAGTATTTT. This chain uses TRBV25-1 with TRBJ2-3, with D uncertain. V lost 6 bases and J lost 6, with 7 bases in between. Germline lookup yields CDR1 MGHDK and CDR2 SYGVNS. The CDR3 consists of 11 residues.